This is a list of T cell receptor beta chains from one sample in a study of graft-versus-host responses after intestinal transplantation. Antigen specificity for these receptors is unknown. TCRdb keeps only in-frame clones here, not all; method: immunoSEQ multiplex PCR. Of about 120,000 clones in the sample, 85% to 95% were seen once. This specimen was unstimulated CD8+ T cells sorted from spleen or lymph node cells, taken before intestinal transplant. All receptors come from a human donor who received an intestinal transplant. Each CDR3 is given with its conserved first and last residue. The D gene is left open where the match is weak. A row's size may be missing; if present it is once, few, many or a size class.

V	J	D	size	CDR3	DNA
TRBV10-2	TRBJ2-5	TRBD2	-	CASSEGDYGGETQYF	TGCGCCAGCAGTGAAGGGGACTACGGCGGAGAGACCCAGTACTTC
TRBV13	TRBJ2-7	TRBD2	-	CASSTSGVTYEQYF	TGTGCCAGCAGTACTAGCGGGGTGACCTACGAGCAGTACTTC
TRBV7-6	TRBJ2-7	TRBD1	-	CASSYTGDGTYEQYF	TGTGCCAGCAGTTACACAGGGGACGGGACCTACGAGCAGTACTTC
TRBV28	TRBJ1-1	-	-	CASSLTRNTEAFF	TGTGCCAGCAGTTTAACTAGAAACACTGAAGCTTTCTTT
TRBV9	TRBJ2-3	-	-	CASSVDFTDTQYF	TGTGCCAGCAGCGTAGACTTCACAGATACGCAGTATTTT
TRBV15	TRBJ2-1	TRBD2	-	CATSRVQGTSGMHEQFF	TGTGCCACCAGCAGAGTACAGGGGACTAGCGGGATGCATGAGCAGTTCTTC
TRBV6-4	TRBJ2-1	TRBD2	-	CASSDFPSGSYNEQFF	TGTGCCAGCAGTGACTTCCCTAGCGGGAGTTACAATGAGCAGTTCTTC
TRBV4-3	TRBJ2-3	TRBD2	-	CASSQEVAGVRGDTQYF	TGCGCCAGCAGCCAAGAAGTAGCGGGAGTCCGAGGGGATACGCAGTATTTT
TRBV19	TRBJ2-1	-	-	CATQAAPGNEQFF	TGTGCCACCCAGGCGGCCCCGGGGAATGAGCAGTTCTTC
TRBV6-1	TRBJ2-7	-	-	CASSYRGYEQYF	TGTGCCAGCAGTTATAGGGGCTACGAGCAGTACTTC
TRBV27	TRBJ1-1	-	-	CASMTNTEAFF	TGTGCCAGCATGACGAACACTGAAGCTTTCTTT
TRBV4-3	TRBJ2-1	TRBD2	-	CASSSNSGSSYNEQFF	TGCGCCAGCAGCTCTAATAGCGGGAGCTCCTACAATGAGCAGTTCTTC
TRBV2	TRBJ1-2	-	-	CASTPPPRYGYTF	TGTGCCAGCACCCCCCCACCGAGATATGGCTACACCTTC
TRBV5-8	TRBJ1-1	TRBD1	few	CASSARQGRNTEAFF	TGTGCCAGCAGCGCACGACAGGGACGAAACACTGAAGCTTTCTTT
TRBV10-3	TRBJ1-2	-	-	CAISEPGDGYTF	TGTGCCATCAGTGAGCCAGGGGACGGCTACACCTTC
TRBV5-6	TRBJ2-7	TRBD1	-	CASSPTTGAYYEQYF	TGTGCCAGCAGCCCAACGACAGGGGCCTACTACGAGCAGTACTTC
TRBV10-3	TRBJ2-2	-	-	CAISPPGRERGWGELFF	TGTGCCATCAGCCCGCCCGGGCGGGAGAGGGGGTGGGGGGAGCTGTTTTTT
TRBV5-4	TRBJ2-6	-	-	CASSLGILGGANVLTF	TGTGCCAGCAGCTTGGGTATCCTGGGCGGGGCCAACGTCCTGACTTTC
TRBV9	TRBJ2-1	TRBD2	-	CASSSGSGAYNEQFF	TGTGCCAGCAGTAGCGGGAGTGGGGCCTACAATGAGCAGTTCTTC
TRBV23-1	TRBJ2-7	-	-	CASTSIVAGSYEQYF	TGCGCCAGCACCTCAATCGTGGCCGGATCCTACGAGCAGTACTTC
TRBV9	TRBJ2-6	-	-	CASSVAVISGANVLTF	TGTGCCAGCAGCGTAGCCGTTATTTCTGGGGCCAACGTCCTGACTTTC
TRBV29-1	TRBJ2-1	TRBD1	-	CSVEMGRGLNNEQFF	TGCAGCGTTGAGATGGGCAGGGGGCTAAACAATGAGCAGTTCTTC
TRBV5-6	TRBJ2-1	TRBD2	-	CASSLLLAGDEQFF	TGTGCCAGCAGCTTACTACTAGCGGGAGATGAGCAGTTCTTC
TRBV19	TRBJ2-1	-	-	CASSPSGLTMKQFF	TGTGCCAGTAGTCCATCGGGTCTCACAATGAAGCAGTTCTTC
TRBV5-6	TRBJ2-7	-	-	CASSSGLNYEQYF	TGTGCCAGCAGCTCGGGACTCAACTACGAGCAGTACTTC
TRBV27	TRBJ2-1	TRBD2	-	CASSFLTSGNPLKSSYNEQFF	TGTGCCAGCAGTTTCCTGACTAGCGGGAACCCCCTGAAAAGCTCCTACAATGAGCAGTTCTTC
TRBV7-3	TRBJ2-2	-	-	CASSLTGAGELFF	TGTGCCAGCAGCTTAACAGGGGCCGGGGAGCTGTTTTTT
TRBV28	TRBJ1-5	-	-	CASSFGDLLINQPQHF	TGTGCCAGCAGTTTTGGGGACCTATTGATCAATCAGCCCCAGCATTTT
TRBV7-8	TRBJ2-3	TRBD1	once	CASSLALFEGASTDTQYF	TGTGCCAGCAGCTTAGCGCTTTTCGAGGGGGCGAGCACAGATACGCAGTATTTT
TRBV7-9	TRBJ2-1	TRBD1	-	CASSSGQGNEQFF	TGTGCCAGCAGCTCTGGACAGGGCAATGAGCAGTTCTTC
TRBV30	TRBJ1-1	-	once	CAWLPGNTEAFF	TGTGCCTGGTTACCTGGGAACACTGAAGCTTTCTTT
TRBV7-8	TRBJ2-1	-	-	CASSPLRVAHSYNEQFF	TGTGCCAGCAGCCCGCTCCGGGTGGCTCACTCCTACAATGAGCAGTTCTTC
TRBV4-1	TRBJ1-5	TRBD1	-	CASSQDWGQSNQPQHF	TGCGCCAGCAGCCAAGATTGGGGACAGAGCAATCAGCCCCAGCATTTT
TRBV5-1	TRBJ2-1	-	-	CASSLAGFGNSFIFAELNEQFF	TGCGCCAGCAGCTTGGCCGGGTTTGGGAACTCATTCATCTTCGCCGAACTCAATGAGCAGTTCTTC
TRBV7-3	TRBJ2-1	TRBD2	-	CASSLGAGGPLNEQFF	TGTGCCAGCAGCTTAGGGGCGGGAGGGCCTTTGAATGAGCAGTTCTTC
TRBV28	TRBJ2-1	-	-	CASSEGEQFF	TGTGCCAGCAGTGAGGGTGAGCAGTTCTTC
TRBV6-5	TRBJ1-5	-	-	CASSGGVYQPQHF	TGTGCCAGCAGCGGAGGGGTGTATCAGCCCCAGCATTTT
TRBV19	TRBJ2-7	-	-	CASSINRNYEQYF	TGTGCCAGTAGTATCAACCGAAACTACGAGCAGTACTTC
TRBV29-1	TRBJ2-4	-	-	CSVWGAKNIQYF	TGCAGCGTTTGGGGAGCCAAAAACATTCAGTACTTC
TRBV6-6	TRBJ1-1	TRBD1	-	CASMEDRVQAFF	TGTGCCAGCATGGAGGACAGGGTCCAAGCTTTCTTT
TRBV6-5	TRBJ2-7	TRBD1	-	CASSDRGSSYEQYF	TGTGCCAGCAGCGACAGGGGTAGCTCCTACGAGCAGTACTTC
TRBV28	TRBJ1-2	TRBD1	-	CASSPDREGTDGYTF	TGTGCCAGCAGTCCGGACAGGGAAGGGACAGATGGCTACACCTTC
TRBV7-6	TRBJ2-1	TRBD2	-	CASSLQREVYNEQFF	TGTGCCAGCAGCTTACAGCGGGAGGTCTACAATGAGCAGTTCTTC
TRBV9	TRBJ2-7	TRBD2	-	CASSTHPSGTSYEQYF	TGTGCCAGCAGCACACACCCTAGCGGGACGTCCTACGAGCAGTACTTC
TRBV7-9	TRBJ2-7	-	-	CASSILDRNYEQYF	TGTGCCAGCAGCATTCTGGACAGAAACTACGAGCAGTACTTC
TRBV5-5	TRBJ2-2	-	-	CASSWDPGSTGELFF	TGTGCCAGCAGCTGGGACCCAGGGAGCACCGGGGAGCTGTTTTTT
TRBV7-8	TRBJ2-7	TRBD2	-	CASSFAGLAILNRSYEQYF	TGTGCCAGCAGCTTTGCGGGACTAGCAATTCTTAACCGGAGTTACGAGCAGTACTTC
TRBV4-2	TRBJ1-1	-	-	CASSQGPGVNTEAFF	TGTGCCAGCAGCCAAGGACCAGGAGTGAACACTGAAGCTTTCTTT
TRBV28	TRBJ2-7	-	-	CASSASLNSLSYEQYF	TGTGCCAGCAGTGCCTCGTTGAACAGCCTTTCCTACGAGCAGTACTTC
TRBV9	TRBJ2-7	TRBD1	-	CASSVGTGGGAQYF	TGTGCCAGCAGCGTAGGGACAGGGGGCGGGGCGCAGTACTTC
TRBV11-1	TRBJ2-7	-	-	CASSLGTSPSYEQYF	TGTGCCAGCAGCCTCGGGACCTCCCCCTCCTACGAGCAGTACTTC
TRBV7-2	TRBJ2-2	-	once	CASSYRPPNTGELFF	TGTGCCAGCAGCTACCGACCTCCAAACACCGGGGAGCTGTTTTTT
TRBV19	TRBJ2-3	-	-	CASSPLTRDTQYF	TGTGCCAGTAGTCCTCTTACCCGAGATACGCAGTATTTT